This T cell receptor beta chain derives from a study of cytomegalovirus exposure and HLA in healthy donors (TCRdb year 2017). A note on the overall study: According to an earlier analysis of 550 to 750 of the donors, about 190 million T cells yielded 90 million to 130 million unique TCR beta sequences and 276 Gb of sequence data. In the later analysis, no new phenotypic data were used to find candidate immune exposures; instead, reliance was placed on TCR beta sequences and their occurrence across donors. The number of typed donors differed by locus: about 620-630 for A, B, C, DRB1 and DQB1; roughly 510 for DQA1; around 580 for DPA1; and about 450 for DPB1. To predict cytomegalovirus infection status, the study combined high-throughput TCR immunosequencing, statistical association of individual TCRs with disease status, and machine learning. Donor age, sex, ethnicity and CMV serostatus were compiled alongside the repertoire data. The aim of the study was to test whether cataloging public T cell receptors could identify signatures of past pathogen exposure. Among the roughly 400 genotyped donors, around 81% belonged to the genetic ancestry cluster associated with self-reported Caucasian donors. All discovery cohort repertoires had been generated on a single sequencing platform. Both class I and class II loci were covered by HLA typing, at four-digit resolution. In an earlier analysis of 587 of the donors, high-throughput TCR beta sequencing was used to judge whether each TCR beta V gene segment behaved as functional or pseudogenic. Among about 400 genotyped donors of the cohort, an average of roughly 230,000 unique TCR beta nucleotide sequences was sequenced per donor, of which roughly 18% were non-productive. A separate validation cohort of over a hundred different subjects was used in addition to the approximately 700-subject first cohort. The T cell repertoires of 666 subjects were profiled by immunosequencing and related to cytomegalovirus serostatus. In a later genetic analysis, genome-wide SNP genotypes for about three fifths of the roughly 670 donors were used, and that subset was treated as a discovery cohort. An early release that covered 640 HLA-typed donors contained around 300 gigabases of sequencing data and roughly 84 million unique TCR sequences. Four to six DR-DQ haplotypes were handled as single units for association and clustering because linkage in the cohort was strong. In a later analysis, previously published TCR beta repertoires from 550 to 750 donors were re-analyzed and high-resolution HLA genotyping was added so that TCR occurrence patterns could be studied.

In total, about 650 healthy bone marrow donors made up the cohort. All cohort members were sampled while nominally healthy, although unrecorded immune exposures were likely present. The donor was CMV seropositive and belonged to the group of 250 to 300 seropositive cohort members. A peripheral blood sample was collected from each donor, and TCR beta sequencing was performed on peripheral blood mononuclear cells. The Qiagen DNeasy Blood Extraction Kit was used to extract genomic DNA from the blood cell samples. This clone was seen more than once but under ten times. Its antigen is unknown. There are no base qualities to consult, and no much larger clone falls within one base. What the work shows at the level of the full study, not this receptor alone: Three of the identified cytomegalovirus-associated TCR beta chains were confirmed in vitro to be specific for cytomegalovirus antigens. A further reported finding was that TCR beta sequences accurately predicted the HLA-A and HLA-B alleles for most subjects in the first cohort. Only TCR beta chains were sequenced in this cohort, and the absence of alpha or paired-chain data limited detectable features. Specific HLA alleles were associated with roughly 16,000 TCR beta sequences at a false discovery rate of 0.05 in a later analysis. In the study, about 150 TCR beta chains were listed as associated with cytomegalovirus. In a later analysis, HLA-associated TCR beta chains were found to be more clonally expanded and to have lower generation probabilities than equally common non-associated chains. In a later analysis, several top co-occurrence clusters were reported to appear linked to parvovirus B19, influenza, CMV and Epstein-Barr virus. Some IMGT-functional V segments, including TRBV6-2 and TRBV6-3, could not be told apart with the 87-base-pair reads, so those segments were excluded. According to a later genetic analysis, donors in an Asian-associated ancestry cluster had fewer N-insertions in productive TCRs than the approximately 700-donor mean. Correlated functional status among segregating V segments might reflect linkage disequilibrium, but an unknown experimental factor could not be ruled out. When HLA alleles, especially DR and DQ, strongly co-occurred, TCR associations were difficult to assign to individual alleles. In a later genetic analysis, a missense DCLRE1C variant was associated with V-gene and J-gene trimming of TCR beta chains, and the association was replicated in an independent cohort. According to a later analysis, TCR association rates differed among HLA loci, with DRB1 alleles showing the most associated TCRs and HLA-C alleles showing the fewest. In an earlier analysis of about 540 of the donors, most TCR beta V segments were observed in productive rearrangements about 90% or about 30% of the time, broadly matching IMGT annotations. Because HLA typing was unavailable for some donors at each locus, only the typed subset was used in association tests. It was suggested by the authors that the approach could potentially be generalized to other disease states and immunological phenotypes. A cluster of highly shared sequence variants was judged likely to represent a technical artifact of the sequencing pipeline. Cytomegalovirus status was reported to be diagnosed by the classifier with high specificity and sensitivity in both the original and validation cohorts. Most CMV-associated TCR beta chains appeared to be HLA-restricted in a later analysis, and the HLA associations seemed to be driven largely by CMV exposure. The earlier analysis of 587 of the donors excluded approximately 17 rarely observed V segments, including chromosome 9 orphons, because counts were too low. Most TCR sequences were seen in very few donors, while some public TCRs were found in many individuals. The only immune exposure information available for the cohort was CMV serostatus. Roughly uniform sequencing depth across donors was assumed in presence/absence analyses, although this assumption may not hold.

The library was generated by the immunoSEQ multiplex PCR assay. A mixture of 60 forward primers for TCR Vbeta segments and 13 reverse primers for TCR Jbeta segments was used in the multiplex PCR. A multiplex PCR assay on genomic DNA amplified the CDR3 region of rearranged TCR beta genes. The Illumina HiSeq System was used to sequence the amplified TCR beta libraries as 87-base-pair reads. From the authors' description of their analysis: A later analysis counted about 76 million unique TCR beta chains across the 550 to 750 repertoires, and around 12 million of these chains were shared by at least two donors. To remove PCR and sequencing errors, raw reads were error-corrected and collapsed into unique sequences using a nearest-neighbor algorithm that merged closely related sequences. Alignment of CDR3 sequences to IMGT reference sequences was used to assign V, D and J gene segments. For a sequence to be retained, a match of at least six nucleotides to both a V gene segment and a J gene segment was required. Rearrangements were classified as productive when the CDR3 lacked stop codons and remained in frame with V and J, and all other rearrangements were classified as non-productive. Following IMGT convention, CDR3 was defined as the stretch from the second conserved V-encoded cysteine up to the conserved J-encoded phenylalanine. The earlier analysis of fewer than 750 of the donors excluded sequences that lacked an unambiguous match to a single V gene segment. An earlier analysis of some 500 of the donors classified V segments as functional when productive rearrangements were above 56.7% and as segregating when the standard deviation between donors was above 5%. A statistical classification framework was developed to diagnose cytomegalovirus status using the catalog of TCR beta chain sequences. V and J gene assignment, in a later analysis, came from comparing TCR nucleotide sequences with IMGT/GENE-DB human TR gene sequences. Using the TCRdist pipeline, a later analysis assigned CDR3 sequences along with most-parsimonious VDJ recombination scenarios. In a later analysis, every TCR beta chain was defined by the combination of its CDR3 amino acid sequence and its V-gene family, and reads without a unique V-gene family were dropped. As a way to deal with suspected cross-contamination and a sequencing artifact, a later analysis dropped 592 nucleotide sequences that were highly shared and had low generation probability. For each public chain, a later analysis derived a clonal expansion index from normalized ranks of inferred template counts within each repertoire. Generation probabilities in a later analysis came from a VDJ recombination model fitted to out-of-frame rearrangements, and those results were checked against IGoR. In a later analysis, hypergeometric tests were used to score TCR-TCR, TCR-HLA and TCR-CMV co-occurrence, with a repertoire-size bias correction applied to TCR pairs. In a later analysis, false discovery rates were estimated by permuting HLA or CMV assignments 20 times. In a later analysis, co-occurring TCRs were grouped with DBSCAN, and TCRdist sequence similarity was added when clustering was performed within HLA-allele-positive subsets. Co-occurrence clustering excluded repertoires with fewer than 30,000 or more than 120,000 public chains, plus five with anomalous nucleotide sharing. Held by TCRdb, this immuneACCESS table contains in-frame sequences only and omits some clones. Under half of the omission traces to an unresolved V gene where checked; the cause of the rest is unknown. V and J calls and clone size follow that table, whereas D and trimming were derived from the DNA. This sample holds fewer than 200,000 clones; around 73% were observed only once. The leading ten clones occupy under 7% of the sample.

V was cut back by 3 bases and J by 1 base, leaving a gap of 10 bases between them. The CDR3, from cysteine to phenylalanine, totals 14 residues. Just the 42-base CDR3 DNA is kept, in frame starting at base 1. As encoded in the germline V gene (reference sequence), CDR1 is LNHNV while CDR2 is YYDKDF. This TCR was sampled from a woman in her late teens or twenties in good health and CMV-seropositive. Sample: PBMCs. The chain employs TRBV15 and TRBJ2-7, and possibly TRBD1, on 5 matching bases. The sequence in DNA is TGTGCCACCAGCAGGCAGGGTCCTTCCTACGAGCAGTACTTC. The translation is CATSRQGPSYEQYF.